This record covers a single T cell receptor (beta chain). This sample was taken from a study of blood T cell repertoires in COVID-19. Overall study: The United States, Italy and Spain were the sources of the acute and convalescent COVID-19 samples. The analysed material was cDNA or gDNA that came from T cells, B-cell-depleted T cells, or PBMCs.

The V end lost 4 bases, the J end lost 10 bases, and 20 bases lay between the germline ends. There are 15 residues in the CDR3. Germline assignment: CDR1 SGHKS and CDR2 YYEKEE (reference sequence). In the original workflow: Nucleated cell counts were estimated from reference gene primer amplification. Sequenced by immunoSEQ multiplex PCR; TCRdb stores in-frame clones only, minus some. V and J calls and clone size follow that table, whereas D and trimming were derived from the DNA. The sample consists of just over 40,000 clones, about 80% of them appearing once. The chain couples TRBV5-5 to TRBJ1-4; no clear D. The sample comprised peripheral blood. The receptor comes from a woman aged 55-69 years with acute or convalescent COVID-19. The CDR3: CASSPSRQASRKLFF. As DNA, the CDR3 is TGTGCCAGCAGCCCCTCGAGACAAGCAAGCAGAAAACTGTTTTTT.